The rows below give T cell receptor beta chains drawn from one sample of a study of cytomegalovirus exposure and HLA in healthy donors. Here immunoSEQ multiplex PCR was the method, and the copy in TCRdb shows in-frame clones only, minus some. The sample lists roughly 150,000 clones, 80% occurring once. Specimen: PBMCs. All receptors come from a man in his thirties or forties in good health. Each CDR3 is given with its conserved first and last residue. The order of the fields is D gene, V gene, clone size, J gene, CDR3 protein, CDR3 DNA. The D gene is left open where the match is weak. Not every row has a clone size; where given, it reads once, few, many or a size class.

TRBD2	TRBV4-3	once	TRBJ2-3	CASSQEGSGRALVGTDTQYF	TGCGCCAGCAGCCAAGAAGGAAGCGGGAGGGCCCTCGTGGGCACAGATACGCAGTATTTT
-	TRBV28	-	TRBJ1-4	CASSTKRGLFF	TGTGCCAGCAGTACAAAGAGGGGGCTGTTTTTT
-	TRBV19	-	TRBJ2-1	CASSIERRGSYNEQFF	TGTGCCAGTAGTATCGAGAGGCGGGGCTCCTACAATGAGCAGTTCTTC
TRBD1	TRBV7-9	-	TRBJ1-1	CASSLTGGNTEAFF	TGTGCCAGCAGCTTAACAGGGGGTAACACTGAAGCTTTCTTT
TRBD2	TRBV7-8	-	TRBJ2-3	CASRGREPTDTQYF	TGTGCCAGCAGGGGGCGGGAGCCAACAGATACGCAGTATTTT
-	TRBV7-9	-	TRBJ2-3	CASSLASWDTQYF	TGTGCCAGCAGCTTAGCTAGCTGGGATACGCAGTATTTT
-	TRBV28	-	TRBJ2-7	CASCSGGEVSYEQYF	TGTGCCAGCTGTTCTGGAGGGGAGGTTTCCTACGAGCAGTACTTC
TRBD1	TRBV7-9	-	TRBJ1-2	CASSQTGDANYGYTF	TGTGCCAGCAGCCAAACAGGGGACGCTAACTATGGCTACACCTTC
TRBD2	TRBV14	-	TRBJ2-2	CASSPRPGLAGRTGELFF	TGTGCCAGCAGTCCCCGACCTGGACTAGCGGGACGGACCGGGGAGCTGTTTTTT
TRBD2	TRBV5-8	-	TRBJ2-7	CASSLATGTSVSYEQYF	TGTGCCAGCAGCTTGGCGACCGGGACTAGCGTCTCCTACGAGCAGTACTTC
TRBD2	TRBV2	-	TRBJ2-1	CASLGDYSYNEQFF	TGTGCCAGCCTCGGGGACTACTCTTACAATGAGCAGTTCTTC
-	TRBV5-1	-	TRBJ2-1	CASSLGDSYNEQFF	TGCGCCAGCAGCTTGGGCGATTCCTACAATGAGCAGTTCTTC
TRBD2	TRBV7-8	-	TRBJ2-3	CASSVRDYLFTDTQYF	TGTGCCAGCAGCGTGCGGGACTATCTATTCACAGATACGCAGTATTTT
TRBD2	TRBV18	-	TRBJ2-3	CASSPPFTREWTDTQYF	TGTGCCAGCTCACCTCCATTTACGCGGGAGTGGACAGATACGCAGTATTTT
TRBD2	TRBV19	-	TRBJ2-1	CASSIDLAVAGEQFF	TGTGCCAGTAGTATAGATCTAGCGGTCGCGGGGGAGCAGTTCTTC
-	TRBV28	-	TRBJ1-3	CASSLDQGTGNTIYF	TGTGCCAGCAGTTTAGATCAGGGGACTGGAAACACCATATATTTT
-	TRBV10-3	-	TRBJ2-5	CAIGVGTSLQETQYF	TGTGCCATCGGTGTGGGGACTTCCCTGCAAGAGACCCAGTACTTC
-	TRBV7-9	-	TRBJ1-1	CASAGRGSTEAFF	TGTGCCAGCGCAGGGAGGGGGTCCACTGAAGCTTTCTTT
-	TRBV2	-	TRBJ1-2	CASRLAEHRGYTF	TGTGCCAGCAGATTGGCTGAACACCGAGGCTACACCTTC
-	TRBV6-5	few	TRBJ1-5	CASSYGGESNQPQHF	TGTGCCAGCAGTTACGGGGGGGAAAGCAATCAGCCCCAGCATTTT
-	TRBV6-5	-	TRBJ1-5	CASSYRGQNQPQHF	TGTGCCAGCAGTTACCGGGGTCAGAATCAGCCCCAGCATTTT
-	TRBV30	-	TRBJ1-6	CAATGPANSPLHF	TGTGCCGCCACAGGTCCAGCTAATTCACCCCTCCACTTT
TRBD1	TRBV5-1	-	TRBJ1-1	CASSLGGTGGTEAFF	TGCGCCAGCAGCTTGGGTGGGACAGGGGGCACTGAAGCTTTCTTT
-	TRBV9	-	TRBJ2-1	CASSVSRNYNEQFF	TGTGCCAGCAGCGTATCCAGAAACTACAATGAGCAGTTCTTC
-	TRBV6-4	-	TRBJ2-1	CASSKGDDNEQFF	TGTGCCAGCAGTAAGGGGGACGACAATGAGCAGTTCTTC
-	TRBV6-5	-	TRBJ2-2	CAIRGSLQGTGELFF	TGTGCCATCCGGGGGTCCCTACAGGGGACCGGGGAGCTGTTTTTT
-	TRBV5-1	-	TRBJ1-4	CASSLRRGPNEKLFF	TGCGCCAGCAGCTTGCGGAGGGGACCTAATGAAAAACTGTTTTTT
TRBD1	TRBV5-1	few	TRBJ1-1	CASSFTGDTEAFF	TGCGCCAGCAGCTTTACAGGGGACACTGAAGCTTTCTTT
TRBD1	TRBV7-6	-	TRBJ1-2	CASSETRQGAVGYTF	TGTGCCAGCAGCGAAACAAGACAGGGGGCAGTAGGCTACACCTTC
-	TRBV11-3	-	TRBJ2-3	CASSLLAAYLDTQYF	TGTGCCAGCAGCTTATTAGCGGCATACTTAGATACGCAGTATTTT
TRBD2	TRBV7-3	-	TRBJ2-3	CASSRLAGRADTQYF	TGTGCCAGCAGCCGCCTAGCGGGTAGGGCAGATACGCAGTATTTT
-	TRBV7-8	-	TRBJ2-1	CASSLAILGGEQFF	TGTGCCAGCAGCTTAGCGATTTTAGGCGGGGAGCAGTTCTTC
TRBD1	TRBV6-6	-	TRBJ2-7	CASSYSGTGDEQYF	TGTGCCAGCAGTTACTCGGGGACAGGGGACGAGCAGTACTTC
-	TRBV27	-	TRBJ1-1	CASSSWQGYTEAFF	TGTGCCAGCAGTTCTTGGCAGGGGTACACTGAAGCTTTCTTT
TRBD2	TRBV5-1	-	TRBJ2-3	CASSLASGRTTDTQYF	TGCGCCAGCAGCTTGGCTAGCGGGAGGACCACAGATACGCAGTATTTT
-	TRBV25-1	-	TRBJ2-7	CASSESETYEQYF	TGTGCCAGCAGTGAATCAGAGACTTACGAGCAGTACTTC
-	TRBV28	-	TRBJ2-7	CASTPRGASYEQYF	TGTGCCAGCACCCCCAGGGGAGCCTCCTACGAGCAGTACTTC
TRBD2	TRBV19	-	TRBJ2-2	CASSKGTSGASGELFF	TGTGCCAGTAGTAAAGGGACTAGCGGGGCGTCCGGGGAGCTGTTTTTT
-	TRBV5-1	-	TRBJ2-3	CASSPGDTTDTQYF	TGCGCCAGCAGCCCAGGGGACACCACAGATACGCAGTATTTT
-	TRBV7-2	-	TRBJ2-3	CASSPRRLTASSTDTQYF	TGTGCCAGCAGCCCCCGACGTCTGACAGCCTCTAGCACAGATACGCAGTATTTT
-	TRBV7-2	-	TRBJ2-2	CASSFPLTGTNTGELFF	TGTGCCAGCAGCTTCCCCCTGACAGGAACGAACACCGGGGAGCTGTTTTTT
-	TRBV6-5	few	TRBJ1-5	CASTRGFQPQHF	TGTGCCTCTACGCGAGGGTTTCAGCCCCAGCATTTT
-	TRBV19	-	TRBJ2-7	CASRPGGVGSYEQYF	TGTGCCAGTAGACCCGGGGGAGTAGGCTCCTACGAGCAGTACTTC
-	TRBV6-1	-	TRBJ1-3	CASWRGSGNTIYF	TGTGCCAGTTGGAGGGGTAGTGGAAACACCATATATTTT
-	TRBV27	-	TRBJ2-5	CASRRTGKETQYF	TGTGCCAGCAGGCGAACAGGAAAAGAGACCCAGTACTTC
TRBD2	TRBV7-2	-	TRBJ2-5	CASSTSGGKTQYF	TGTGCCAGCAGTACTAGCGGGGGGAAGACCCAGTACTTC
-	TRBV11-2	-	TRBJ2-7	CASSQAAAYEQYF	TGTGCCAGCAGCCAGGCAGCCGCCTACGAGCAGTACTTC
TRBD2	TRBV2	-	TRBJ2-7	CASSEGGLAGGEQYF	TGTGCCAGCAGTGAAGGGGGACTAGCGGGAGGCGAGCAGTACTTC
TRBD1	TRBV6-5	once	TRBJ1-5	CASRRDRAGNQPQHF	TGTGCCAGCAGACGAGACAGGGCCGGGAATCAGCCCCAGCATTTT
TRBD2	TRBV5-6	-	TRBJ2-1	CASSLLELAGYNEQFF	TGTGCCAGCAGCTTGTTGGAACTAGCGGGGTACAATGAGCAGTTCTTC
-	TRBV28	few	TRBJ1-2	CASSSMIVYGYTF	TGTGCCAGCAGTTCCATGATAGTCTATGGCTACACCTTC
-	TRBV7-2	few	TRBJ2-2	CASSLTGGVTGELFF	TGTGCCAGCAGCTTAACGGGGGGCGTGACCGGGGAGCTGTTTTTT